Following are 25 T cell receptor beta chains from one sample sequenced in a study of technical replicates of blood from a few donors. Generated by immunoSEQ multiplex PCR, the TCRdb table keeps only in-frame clones and is missing some. Seen here are nearly 70,000 clones, 92% observed once, and the top ten hold roughly 0.4%. The sequenced sample consisted of T cells isolated from PBMCs. All receptors come from a human donor in good health.

The chain has TRBV11-1 and TRBJ1-2; maybe TRBD1 (6 bases). Germline CDR1 reads SGHAT; CDR2 reads FQDESV (reference sequence). V gave up 5 bases and J gave up 8 bases, with 18 bases separating them. This CDR3 region has 14 residues. For the CDR3, the DNA is TGTGCCAGCAGCCCCGGACGGGGGGCTGAAGGCTACACCTTC. Translation gives CASSPGRGAEGYTF.

The chain joins TRBV5-6 to TRBJ2-1; tentative D call: TRBD1 (6 bases). Trimming left V 3 bases short and J 0 bases short, with 10 bases between. The length of the CDR3 is 15 residues. The germline V gene encodes CDR1 SGHDT and CDR2 YYEEEE. CDR3 amino acids: CASSWDISSYNEQFF. CDR3 in DNA: TGTGCCAGCAGCTGGGACATCAGCTCCTACAATGAGCAGTTCTTC.

This chain joins TRBV6-1 and TRBJ2-7, with 8 positions matching TRBD1. Germline trimming cut 6 bases from V and 3 bases from J; bases unmatched to any gene: 7. Germline CDR1 reads MNHNS; CDR2 reads SASEGT. The CDR3 has 14 amino acids. The CDR3 spells CASRPMTGDYEQYF. As DNA, the CDR3 is TGTGCCAGCAGGCCTATGACAGGGGACTACGAGCAGTACTTC.

The chain uses TRBV2 and TRBJ2-2; no firm D call. The CDR3 is 14 residues long. Germline CDR1 SNHLY, CDR2 FYNNEI. Deletions cut 7 bases from V and 0 bases from J, with 9 bases between. The CDR3 loop reads CASKENSNTGELFF. In DNA form, the CDR3 reads TGTGCCAGCAAGGAGAACTCGAACACCGGGGAGCTGTTTTTT.

This clone has only a few counts. The chain links TRBV19 to TRBJ1-5, with D possibly being TRBD1 (6 bases). With 6 bases removed from V and 5 bases from J, the gap between germline ends came to 11 bases. Germline CDR1 LNHDA, CDR2 SQIVND (reference sequence). CDR3 length: 13 residues. The CDR3 loop reads CASRYRADQPQHF. CDR3 DNA sequence: TGTGCCAGTAGGTACAGGGCCGATCAGCCCCAGCATTTT. The complete variable domain, with remaining parts taken from reference TRBV19 and TRBJ1-5, reads DGGITQSPKYLFRKEGQNVTLSCEQNLNHDAMYWYRQDPGQGLRLIYYSQIVNDFQKGDIAEGYSVSREKKESFPLTVTSAQKNPTAFYLCASRYRADQPQHFGDGTRLSIL.

The rearrangement uses TRBV19 and TRBJ1-1; 10 nucleotides align to TRBD1. V lost 1 base and J lost 4; bases outside the gene matches: 3. From germline, CDR1 is LNHDA and CDR2 SQIVND (reference sequence). This CDR3 has 15 amino acids. CDR3 region: CASSIGGQGITEAFF. The CDR3 DNA follows: TGTGCCAGTAGTATAGGGGGACAGGGGATCACTGAAGCTTTCTTT.

This chain uses TRBV28 with TRBJ2-1; 9 bases align to TRBD1. Germline trimming cut 6 bases from V and 7 bases from J; bases unmatched to any gene: 13. This CDR3 spans 16 amino acids. The germline CDR1 and CDR2 sequences are MDHEN and SYDVKM. CDR3 region: CASSPGWDRVRNEQFF. CDR3 bases: TGTGCCAGCAGCCCTGGGTGGGACAGGGTCAGGAATGAGCAGTTCTTC.

The chain links TRBV6-5 to TRBJ2-1; 8 bases are shared with TRBD2. Trimming cost V 0 bases and J 5 bases; bases outside gene matches: 6. The length of the CDR3 is 16 residues. The V gene's germline CDR1 is MNHEY and CDR2 SVGAGI. CDR3 region: CASSYSSGSFDNEQFF. The CDR3 coding sequence is TGTGCCAGCAGTTACTCGAGCGGGAGTTTCGACAATGAGCAGTTCTTC.

The CDR3 region has the DNA TGTGCCAGCAGGGGGCTCGGGCTAGGAGAGACCCAGTACTTC. It codes for CASRGLGLGETQYF. The V and J genes are TRBV2 and TRBJ2-5; tentatively, D is TRBD1 (5 bases). V was shortened by 6 bases and J by 4 bases, with 15 bases between the two germline ends. CDR1 SNHLY and CDR2 FYNNEI come from the germline V gene. The CDR3 totals 14 residues.

Only a few counts were recorded for this clone. J is TRBJ2-7 and V is TRBV19, with 8 bases matching TRBD1. The V segment lost 9 bases and the J segment 5 bases; nucleotides outside the gene matches: 6. This CDR3 is 12 amino acids long. Germline loops: CDR1 LNHDA, CDR2 SQIVND (reference sequence). The CDR3 sequence is CASRTGSDEQYF. CDR3 nucleotide sequence: TGTGCCAGCCGGACAGGGAGCGACGAGCAGTACTTC. Using reference TRBV19 and TRBJ2-7 for the parts outside the CDR3, the full variable domain is DGGITQSPKYLFRKEGQNVTLSCEQNLNHDAMYWYRQDPGQGLRLIYYSQIVNDFQKGDIAEGYSVSREKKESFPLTVTSAQKNPTAFYLCASRTGSDEQYFGPGTRLTVT.

The CDR3: CASSYSVGSGGPGEYF. CDR3 in DNA: TGTGCCAGCAGTTACTCGGTCGGGTCGGGAGGGCCGGGTGAGTACTTC. The J gene is TRBJ2-7, the V gene TRBV6-5, with 8 bases that match TRBD2. Germline CDR1 and CDR2: MNHEY and SVGAGI. The CDR3 is 16 residues long. After removal of 0 bases from V and 11 bases from J, the junction contained 15 bases not matched to a gene.

V and J are TRBV18 and TRBJ2-7; 12 bases match TRBD1. The CDR3 spans 14 residues. Looked up from germline, CDR1 is KGHSH and CDR2 is LQKENI. J was trimmed by 5 bases and V by 6 bases; bases with no gene match: 5. The CDR3 sequence is CASSSGQGADEQYF. CDR3 nucleotide sequence: TGTGCCAGCTCTTCGGGACAGGGGGCGGACGAGCAGTACTTC.

The V and J genes are TRBV18 and TRBJ2-3, with D perhaps TRBD2 (5 bases). CDR1 is KGHSH, CDR2 LQKENI, per germline. This CDR3 spans 15 amino acids. Trimming took 3 bases from V and 1 from J, leaving 11 bases between them. In nucleotides, the CDR3 is TGTGCCAGCTCACCGGGAGTAGCCCGCACAGATACGCAGTATTTT. It yields the protein CASSPGVARTDTQYF.

V usage is TRBV11-3 and J usage is TRBJ2-7; 9 bases map to TRBD1. The V and J ends lost 5 bases and 3 bases, in that order; junction bases with no gene match: 8. The CDR3 has 15 amino acids. The germline CDR1 and CDR2 sequences are SGHNT and YENEEA. The CDR3: CASSLTTGGGYEQYF. The CDR3 DNA follows: TGTGCCAGCAGCCTTACGACAGGGGGTGGCTACGAGCAGTACTTC.

The chain has TRBV5-1 and TRBJ2-7; the D gene is possibly TRBD2 (6 bases). Per germline, CDR1 SGHRS and CDR2 YFSETQ. With 0 bases removed from V and 5 bases from J, the gap between germline ends came to 12 bases. The CDR3 spans 14 residues. The CDR3 is CASSLAGERDEQYF. CDR3 coding DNA: TGCGCCAGCAGCTTGGCGGGAGAAAGGGACGAGCAGTACTTC. Supplemented by reference TRBV5-1 and TRBJ2-7, the full variable domain reads KAGVTQTPRYLIKTRGQQVTLSCSPISGHRSVSWYQQTPGQGLQFLFEYFSETQRNKGNFPGRFSGRQFSNSRSEMNVSTLELGDSALYLCASSLAGERDEQYFGPGTRLTVT.

This clone appeared a single time. V usage is TRBV10-1 and J usage is TRBJ2-7, with D hard to call. Per the germline V gene, CDR1 is WNHNN and CDR2 is SYGVQD (reference sequence). The CDR3 sequence is 12 residues long. The V gene lost 3 bases and the J gene lost 3 bases, with 6 bases spanning the gap. CDR3 in amino acids: CASSEVGYEQYF. DNA of the CDR3: TGCGCCAGCAGTGAAGTCGGCTACGAGCAGTACTTC.

The rearrangement links TRBV7-6 to TRBJ2-7; 10 positions agree with TRBD2. CDR1 is SGHVS and CDR2 is FNYEAQ in the germline V gene. The CDR3 runs to 15 residues. Trimming cost V 5 bases and J 7 bases; bases outside gene matches: 11. The CDR3 DNA reads TGTGCCAGCAGCGCGACTAGCGGGCCAGCTGGGGAGCAGTACTTC. Encoded protein: CASSATSGPAGEQYF.

This chain joins TRBV11-2 and TRBJ2-5; D possibly corresponds to TRBD1 (6 bases). The CDR3 is made up of 14 amino acids. Looked up from germline, CDR1 is SGHAT and CDR2 is FQNNGV. V gave up 5 bases and J gave up 3 bases, with 13 bases separating them. CDR3 amino acids: CASSRGTLEETQYF. The CDR3 nucleotides read TGTGCCAGCAGCAGGGGGACATTGGAAGAGACCCAGTACTTC.

This chain uses TRBV5-1 with TRBJ2-5; 7 bases are shared with TRBD2. This CDR3 has 13 amino acids. Per the germline V gene, CDR1 is SGHRS and CDR2 is YFSETQ. V was clipped by 5 bases and J by 3 bases; unmatched bases: 4. In DNA, the CDR3 is TGCGCCAGCAGTGTGGGGGGGGAAGAGACCCAGTACTTC. Amino acids: CASSVGGEETQYF.

The CDR3 DNA follows: TGTGCCAGCAGCTACAAGATTCCGGGACTAAACTACAATGAGCAGTTCTTC. This encodes CASSYKIPGLNYNEQFF. This chain joins TRBV7-6 and TRBJ2-1; 7 bases are a match to TRBD2. Trimming removed 4 bases from V and 3 bases from J; junction bases left unmatched: 12. The CDR3 spans 17 residues. Germline CDR1 is SGHVS and CDR2 is FNYEAQ. Full variable domain (rest looked up from reference TRBV7-6 and TRBJ2-1): GAGVSQSPRYKVTKRGQDVALRCDPISGHVSLYWYRQALGQGPEFLTYFNYEAQQDKSGLPNDRFSAERPEGSISTLTIQRTEQRDSAMYRCASSYKIPGLNYNEQFFGPGTRLTVL.

V is TRBV4-1 and J is TRBJ2-3; 7 bases fit TRBD2. The germline V gene has CDR1 MGHRA and CDR2 YSYEKL. J lost 4 bases, V lost 0 bases, and 4 bases had no gene match. The CDR3 is made up of 15 amino acids. CDR3 region: CASSQEWLAADTQYF. The CDR3 DNA sequence: TGCGCCAGCAGCCAAGAATGGCTAGCGGCAGATACGCAGTATTTT.

The gene calls are TRBV5-1 and TRBJ1-2; no clear D. CDR3 length equals 12 residues. The germline gives CDR1 SGHRS, CDR2 YFSETQ. The V and J ends lost 0 bases and 7 bases respectively, with 7 bases between them. The CDR3 protein is CASSLDVSGYTF. CDR3 coding DNA: TGCGCCAGCAGCTTGGACGTTAGTGGCTACACCTTC.

This rearrangement joins TRBV19 to TRBJ2-5; TRBD1 might be the D (5 bases). Germline-derived CDR1 and CDR2 are LNHDA and SQIVND (reference sequence). CDR3 size: 12 residues. V was trimmed by 6 bases and J by 5 bases, leaving 10 bases between them. CDR3 loop: CASSQGMETQYF. For the CDR3, the DNA is TGTGCCAGTAGCCAGGGTATGGAGACCCAGTACTTC.

V and J are TRBV21-1 and TRBJ2-1; TRBD2 reflects the table's D call only, with no check against the DNA. TRBV21-1 is a recognized pseudogene. This CDR3 spans 16 amino acids. The CDR3 loop reads CASSALGRSSYNEQFF. The CDR3 bases are TGTGCCAGCAGCGCCCTGGGGAGGAGCTCCTACAATGAGCAGTTCTTC.

The chain recombines TRBV5-4 with TRBJ2-5; 14 bases agree with TRBD2. Germline V gene data show CDR1 as SGHNT and CDR2 as YYREEE (reference sequence). The ends lost 0 bases at V and 0 bases at J; junction bases unmatched: 4. The CDR3 has 18 amino acids. The CDR3 nucleotides are TGTGCCAGCAGCTTGGTGGGACTAGCGGGAGTGGACCAAGAGACCCAGTACTTC. Its protein product is CASSLVGLAGVDQETQYF.